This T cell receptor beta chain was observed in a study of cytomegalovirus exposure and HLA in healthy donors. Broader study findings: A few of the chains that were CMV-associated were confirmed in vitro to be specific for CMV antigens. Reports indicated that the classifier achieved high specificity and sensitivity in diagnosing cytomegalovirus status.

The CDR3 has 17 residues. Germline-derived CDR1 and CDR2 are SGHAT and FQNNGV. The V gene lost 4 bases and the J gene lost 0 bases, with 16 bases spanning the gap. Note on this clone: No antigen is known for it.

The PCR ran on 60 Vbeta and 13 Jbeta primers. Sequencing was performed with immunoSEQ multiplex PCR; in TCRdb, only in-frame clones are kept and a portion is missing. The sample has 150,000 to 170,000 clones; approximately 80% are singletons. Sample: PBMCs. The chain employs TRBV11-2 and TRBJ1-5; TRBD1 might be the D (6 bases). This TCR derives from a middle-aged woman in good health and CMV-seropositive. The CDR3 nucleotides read TGTGCCAGCAGCTCTTGGACAGAGGGGTATAGCAATCAGCCCCAGCATTTT. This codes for CASSSWTEGYSNQPQHF.